This record covers a single T cell receptor (beta chain). The time point here: pre-sensitization, week 0. Treatment indicated: therapeutic diphenylcyclopropenone sensitization with weekly scalp DPC. Germline V gene sequence: CDR1 LGHNA, CDR2 YSLEER. This CDR3 has 14 amino acids. V lost 4 bases to trimming and J lost 7 bases, with 14 bases between them. This entry is derived from a study of human T cells and chemical hapten exposure. Individual cDNA molecules had unique molecular identifiers attached to them by the library. MiXCR was run by TCRdb on the RACE reads, yielding one entry per CDR3 protein. This sample has about 74,000 distinct CDR3 sequences; around 15% occur once, and the top ten carry over 3.5%.

The chain uses TRBV4-3 and TRBJ1-3, with TRBD1 as a possible D gene (5 bases). The sequence derives from a woman aged 45-59 years with alopecia areata. Some clones in this sample may be carry-over from other donors' samples. The source was whole blood, collected in connection with sensitization to the hapten diphenylcyclopropenone (DPC). The CDR3 DNA reads as TGCGCCAGCAGCCTAGGGACCGGGAGTAACACCATATATTTT. This gives the protein CASSLGTGSNTIYF.